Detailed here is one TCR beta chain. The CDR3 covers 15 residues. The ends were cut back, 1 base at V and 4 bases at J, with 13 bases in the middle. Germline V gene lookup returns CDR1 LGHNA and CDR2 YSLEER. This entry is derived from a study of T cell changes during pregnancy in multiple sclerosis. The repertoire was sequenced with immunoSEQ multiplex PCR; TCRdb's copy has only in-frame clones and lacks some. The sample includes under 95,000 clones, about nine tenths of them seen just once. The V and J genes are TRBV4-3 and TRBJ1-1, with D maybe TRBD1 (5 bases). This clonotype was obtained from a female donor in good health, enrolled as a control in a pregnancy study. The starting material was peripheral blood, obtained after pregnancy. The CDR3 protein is CASSQASGLATEAFF. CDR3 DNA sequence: TGCGCCAGCAGCCAAGCCTCAGGGCTGGCCACTGAAGCTTTCTTT.